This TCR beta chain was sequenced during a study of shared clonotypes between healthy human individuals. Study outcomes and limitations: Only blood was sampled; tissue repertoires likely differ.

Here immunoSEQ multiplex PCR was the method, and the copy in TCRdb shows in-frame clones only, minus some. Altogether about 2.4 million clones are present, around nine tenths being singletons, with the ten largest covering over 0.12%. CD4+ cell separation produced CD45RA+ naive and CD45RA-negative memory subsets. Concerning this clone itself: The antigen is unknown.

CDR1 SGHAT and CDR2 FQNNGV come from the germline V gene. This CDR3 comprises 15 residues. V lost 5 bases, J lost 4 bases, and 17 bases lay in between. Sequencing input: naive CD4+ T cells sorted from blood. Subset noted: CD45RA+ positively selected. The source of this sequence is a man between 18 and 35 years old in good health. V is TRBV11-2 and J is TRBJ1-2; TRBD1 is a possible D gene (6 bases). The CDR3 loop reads CASSPSPGAVYGYTF. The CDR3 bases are TGTGCCAGCAGCCCCAGCCCAGGGGCGGTCTATGGCTACACCTTC.